This TCR beta chain was identified in a study of cytomegalovirus exposure and HLA in healthy donors. Study-wide results and limits: Researchers reported in a later analysis that a missense DCLRE1C variant was tied to TCR beta V- and J-gene trimming.

On this clone itself: The antigen is undetermined.

Amplification used 60 Vbeta primers and 13 Jbeta primers. Assay used: immunoSEQ multiplex PCR; TCRdb lists only in-frame clones, some missing. The profile shows roughly 98,000 clones, roughly 74% of them singletons. Between the trimmed V and J ends, which lost 2 bases and 4 bases, there was a span of 12 bases. Germline V gene lookup returns CDR1 SGDLS and CDR2 YYNGEE. This CDR3 is built from 14 residues. This sequence joins TRBV9 and TRBJ1-1; D perhaps matches TRBD1 (6 bases). Sequenced sample: PBMCs. The TCR originated in a female donor in good health and CMV-seropositive. CDR3 in amino acids: CASSVTGSLTEAFF. The DNA for the CDR3 is TGTGCCAGCAGCGTCACAGGGTCGCTCACTGAAGCTTTCTTT.